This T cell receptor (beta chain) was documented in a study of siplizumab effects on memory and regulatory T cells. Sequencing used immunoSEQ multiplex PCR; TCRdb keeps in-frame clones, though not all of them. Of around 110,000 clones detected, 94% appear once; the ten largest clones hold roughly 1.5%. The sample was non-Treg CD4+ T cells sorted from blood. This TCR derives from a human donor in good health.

Here the CDR3 DNA reads TGTGCCAGTAGTATGGGACTAGCGGGGCTCCGATACGAGCAGTACTTC. It encodes CASSMGLAGLRYEQYF. This chain connects TRBV19 to TRBJ2-7; 13 bases are a match to TRBD2. Trimming at V came to 3 bases and at J to 4 bases, leaving 6 bases not matched to a gene. CDR1 is LNHDA, CDR2 SQIVND, per germline (reference sequence). CDR3 length: 16 amino acids.